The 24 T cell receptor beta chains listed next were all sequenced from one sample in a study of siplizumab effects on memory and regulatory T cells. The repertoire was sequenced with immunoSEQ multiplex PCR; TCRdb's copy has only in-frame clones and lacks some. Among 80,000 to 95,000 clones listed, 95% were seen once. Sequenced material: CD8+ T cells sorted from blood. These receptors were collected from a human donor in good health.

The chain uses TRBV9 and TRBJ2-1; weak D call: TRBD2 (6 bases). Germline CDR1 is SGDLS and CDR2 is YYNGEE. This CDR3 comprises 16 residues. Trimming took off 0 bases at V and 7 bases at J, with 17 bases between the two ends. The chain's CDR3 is CASSVESIPGVNEQFF. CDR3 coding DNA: TGTGCCAGCAGCGTAGAAAGTATTCCGGGAGTGAATGAGCAGTTCTTC.

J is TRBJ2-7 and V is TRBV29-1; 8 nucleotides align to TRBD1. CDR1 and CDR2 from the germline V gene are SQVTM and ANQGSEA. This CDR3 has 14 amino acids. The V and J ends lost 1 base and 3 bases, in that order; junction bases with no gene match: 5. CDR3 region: CSVEGGGQGYEQYF. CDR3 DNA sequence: TGCAGCGTTGAAGGGGGAGGACAGGGCTACGAGCAGTACTTC.

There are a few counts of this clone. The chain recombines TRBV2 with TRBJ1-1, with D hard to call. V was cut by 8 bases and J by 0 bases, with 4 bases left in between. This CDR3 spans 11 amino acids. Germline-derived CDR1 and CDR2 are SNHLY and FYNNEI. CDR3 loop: CASWMNTEAFF. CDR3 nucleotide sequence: TGTGCCAGCTGGATGAACACTGAAGCTTTCTTT.

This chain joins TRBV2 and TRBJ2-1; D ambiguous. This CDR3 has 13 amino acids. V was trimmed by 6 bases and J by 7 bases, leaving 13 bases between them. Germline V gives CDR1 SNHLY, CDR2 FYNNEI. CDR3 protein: CASSGNYRNEQFF. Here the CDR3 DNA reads TGTGCCAGCAGCGGAAACTACCGTAATGAGCAGTTCTTC.

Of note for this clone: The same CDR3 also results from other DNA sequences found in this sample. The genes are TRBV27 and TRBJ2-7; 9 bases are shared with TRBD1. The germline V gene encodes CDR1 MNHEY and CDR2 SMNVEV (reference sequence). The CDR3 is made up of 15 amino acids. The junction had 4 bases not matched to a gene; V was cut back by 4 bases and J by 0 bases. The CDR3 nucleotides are TGTGCCAGCAGTTGGGGGACAGGGAACTCCTACGAGCAGTACTTC. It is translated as CASSWGTGNSYEQYF.

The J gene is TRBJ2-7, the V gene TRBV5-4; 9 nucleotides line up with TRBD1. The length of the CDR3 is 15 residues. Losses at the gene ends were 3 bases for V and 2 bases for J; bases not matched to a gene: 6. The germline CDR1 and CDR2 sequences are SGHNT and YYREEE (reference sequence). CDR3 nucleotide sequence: TGTGCCAGCAGCTGGGACAGGGCTCCCACCTACGAGCAGTACTTC. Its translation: CASSWDRAPTYEQYF.

For the CDR3, the DNA is TGTGCCAGTAGTATTTGGGAGACAGGGAAAGACTATGGCTACACCTTC. Its protein product is CASSIWETGKDYGYTF. J is TRBJ1-2 and V is TRBV19, with 7 bases aligning to TRBD1. V was clipped by 3 bases and J by 3 bases; unmatched bases: 10. This CDR3 has 16 residues. Germline V gene sequence: CDR1 LNHDA, CDR2 SQIVND (reference sequence). The variable domain in full, completed from reference TRBV19 and TRBJ1-2, reads DGGITQSPKYLFRKEGQNVTLSCEQNLNHDAMYWYRQDPGQGLRLIYYSQIVNDFQKGDIAEGYSVSREKKESFPLTVTSAQKNPTAFYLCASSIWETGKDYGYTFGSGTRLTVV.

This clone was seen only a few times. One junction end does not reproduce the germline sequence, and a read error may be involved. In nucleotides, the CDR3 is TGTGCTAGCAGCGCTACTAGGTCGATGCCCGGGGAGCTGTTTTTT. Translating it yields CASSATRSMPGELFF. The gene calls are TRBV7-7 and TRBJ2-2; maybe TRBD2 (5 bases). Germline CDR1 SSHAT, CDR2 FNYEAQ (reference sequence). The CDR3 length is 15 residues.

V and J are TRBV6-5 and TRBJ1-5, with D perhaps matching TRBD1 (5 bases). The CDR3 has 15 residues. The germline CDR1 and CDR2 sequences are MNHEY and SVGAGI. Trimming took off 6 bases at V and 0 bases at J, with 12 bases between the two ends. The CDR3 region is CASRETQGSNQPQHF. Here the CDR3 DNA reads TGTGCCAGCAGGGAGACGCAGGGTAGCAATCAGCCCCAGCATTTT.

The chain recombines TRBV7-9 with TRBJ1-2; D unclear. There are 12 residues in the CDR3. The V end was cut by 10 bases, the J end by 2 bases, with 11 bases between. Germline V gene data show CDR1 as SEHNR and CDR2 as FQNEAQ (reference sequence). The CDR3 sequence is CATLPRNYGYTF. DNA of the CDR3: TGTGCCACCCTACCTCGGAACTATGGCTACACCTTC.

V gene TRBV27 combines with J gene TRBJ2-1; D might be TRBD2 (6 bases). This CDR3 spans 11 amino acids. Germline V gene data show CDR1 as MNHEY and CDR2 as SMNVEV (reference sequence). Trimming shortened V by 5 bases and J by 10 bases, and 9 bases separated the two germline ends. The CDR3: CASSLATEQFF. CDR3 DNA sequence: TGTGCCAGCAGTCTAGCGACCGAGCAGTTCTTC.

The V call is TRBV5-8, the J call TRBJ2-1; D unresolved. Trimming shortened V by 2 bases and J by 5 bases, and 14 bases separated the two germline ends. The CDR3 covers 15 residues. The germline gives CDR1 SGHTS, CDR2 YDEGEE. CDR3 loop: CASSFSRRHHNEQFF. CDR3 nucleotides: TGTGCCAGCAGCTTTTCTAGACGTCATCACAATGAGCAGTTCTTC. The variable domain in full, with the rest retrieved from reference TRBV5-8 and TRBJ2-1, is EAGVTQSPTHLIKTRGQQATLRCSPISGHTSVYWYQQALGLGLQFLLWYDEGEERNRGNFPPRFSGRQFPNYSSELNVNALELEDSALYLCASSFSRRHHNEQFFGPGTRLTVL.

CDR3 amino acids: CASSPGLAPGGSYNEQFF. CDR3 bases: TGTGCCAGCAGTCCGGGACTAGCGCCCGGGGGCTCCTACAATGAGCAGTTCTTC. The chain is built from TRBV2 and TRBJ2-1, with 10 bases fitting TRBD2. The germline V gene has CDR1 SNHLY and CDR2 FYNNEI. The CDR3 runs 18 residues. Trimming took 5 bases from V and 0 from J; bases not matched to a gene: 10.

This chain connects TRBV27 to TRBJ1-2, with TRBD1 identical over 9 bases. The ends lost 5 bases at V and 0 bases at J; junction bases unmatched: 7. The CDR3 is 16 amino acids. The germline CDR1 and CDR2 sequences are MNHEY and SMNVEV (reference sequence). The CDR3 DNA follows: TGTGCCAGCAGTCCGGGACAGGGTACCCCTAACTATGGCTACACCTTC. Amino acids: CASSPGQGTPNYGYTF.

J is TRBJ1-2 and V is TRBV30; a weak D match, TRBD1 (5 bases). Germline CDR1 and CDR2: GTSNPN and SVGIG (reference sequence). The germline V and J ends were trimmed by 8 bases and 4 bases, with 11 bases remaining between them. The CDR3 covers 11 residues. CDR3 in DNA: TGTGCCGCGGGGACCGGCTATGGCTACACCTTC. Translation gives CAAGTGYGYTF.

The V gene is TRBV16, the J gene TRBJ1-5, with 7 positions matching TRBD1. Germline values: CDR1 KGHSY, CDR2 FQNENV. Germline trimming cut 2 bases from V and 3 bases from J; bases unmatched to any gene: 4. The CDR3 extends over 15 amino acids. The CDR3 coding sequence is TGTGCCAGCAGCCAAACGGACAGGTTCAATCAGCCCCAGCATTTT. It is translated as CASSQTDRFNQPQHF. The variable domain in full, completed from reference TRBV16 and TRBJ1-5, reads GEEVAQTPKHLVRGEGQKAKLYCAPIKGHSYVFWYQQVLKNEFKFLISFQNENVFDETGMPKERFSAKCLPNSPCSLEIQATKLEDSAVYFCASSQTDRFNQPQHFGDGTRLSIL.

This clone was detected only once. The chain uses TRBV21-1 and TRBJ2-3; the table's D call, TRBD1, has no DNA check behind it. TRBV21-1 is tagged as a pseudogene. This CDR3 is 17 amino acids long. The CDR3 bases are TGTGCCAGCAGCAAAGGTCTAGGGACAGGGAGCACAGATACGCAGTATTTT. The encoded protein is CASSKGLGTGSTDTQYF.

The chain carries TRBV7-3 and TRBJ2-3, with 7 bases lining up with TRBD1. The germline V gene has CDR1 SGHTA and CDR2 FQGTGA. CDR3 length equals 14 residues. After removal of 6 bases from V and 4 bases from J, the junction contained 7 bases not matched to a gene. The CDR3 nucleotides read TGTGCCAGCAGGGGGGACAGCGAGCCAGATACGCAGTATTTT. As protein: CASRGDSEPDTQYF.

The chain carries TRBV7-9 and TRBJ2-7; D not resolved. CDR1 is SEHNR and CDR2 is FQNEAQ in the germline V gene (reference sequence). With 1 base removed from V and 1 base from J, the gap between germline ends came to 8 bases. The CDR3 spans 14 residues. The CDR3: CASSLEYFSYEQYF. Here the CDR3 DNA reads TGTGCCAGCAGCTTAGAGTATTTTTCCTACGAGCAGTACTTC.

CDR3 sequence (DNA): TGCGCCAGCAGCCAAGAACTAGCGCAGGTGGGCGAGCAGTACTTC. Its protein is CASSQELAQVGEQYF. The V call is TRBV4-1, the J call TRBJ2-7; 7 nucleotides agree with TRBD2. After removal of 0 bases from V and 6 bases from J, the junction contained 8 bases not matched to a gene. Per the germline V gene, CDR1 is MGHRA and CDR2 is YSYEKL. The CDR3 extends over 15 amino acids.

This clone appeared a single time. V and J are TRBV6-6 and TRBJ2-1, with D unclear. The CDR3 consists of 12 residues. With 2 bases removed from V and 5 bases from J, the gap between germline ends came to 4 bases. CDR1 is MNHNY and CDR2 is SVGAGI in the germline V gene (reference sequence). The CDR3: CASSYANNEQFF. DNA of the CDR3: TGTGCCAGCAGTTACGCGAACAATGAGCAGTTCTTC.

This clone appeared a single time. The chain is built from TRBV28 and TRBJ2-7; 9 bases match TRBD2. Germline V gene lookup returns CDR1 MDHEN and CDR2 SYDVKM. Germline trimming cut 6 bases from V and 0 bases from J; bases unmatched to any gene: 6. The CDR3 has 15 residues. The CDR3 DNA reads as TGTGCCAGCAGAATAAGCGGGAGGTCCTCCTACGAGCAGTACTTC. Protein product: CASRISGRSSYEQYF.

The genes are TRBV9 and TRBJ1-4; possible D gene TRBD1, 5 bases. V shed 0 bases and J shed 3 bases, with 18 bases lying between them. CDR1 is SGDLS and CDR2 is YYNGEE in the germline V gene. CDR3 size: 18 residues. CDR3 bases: TGTGCCAGCAGCGTAGGACTAATACCGGGACCGCCTAATGAAAAACTGTTTTTT. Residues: CASSVGLIPGPPNEKLFF.

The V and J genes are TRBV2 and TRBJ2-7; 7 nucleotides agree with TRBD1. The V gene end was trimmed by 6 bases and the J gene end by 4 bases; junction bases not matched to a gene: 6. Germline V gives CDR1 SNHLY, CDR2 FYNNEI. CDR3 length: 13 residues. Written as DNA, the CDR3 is TGTGCCAGCAGAACAGGGGAGTGGTACGAGCAGTACTTC. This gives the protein CASRTGEWYEQYF.